The 2 T cell receptor beta chains in this list originate from one sample, sequenced in a study of blood T cell repertoires in COVID-19. Sequencing used immunoSEQ multiplex PCR; TCRdb keeps in-frame clones, though not all of them. The table records roughly 160,000 clones, 75% to 90% of them present only once. Source material: PBMCs or T cells enriched from blood (not recorded which). These receptors were obtained from a woman aged 55 to 70 who had recovered from COVID-19.

V and J are TRBV11-2 and TRBJ2-3, with TRBD2 identical over 8 bases. V lost 4 bases and J lost 3; bases outside the gene matches: 9. Germline V gene data show CDR1 as SGHAT and CDR2 as FQNNGV. CDR3 length: 16 amino acids. The CDR3 reads CASSSQGGGNTDTQYF. CDR3 DNA: TGTGCCAGCAGCTCCCAGGGCGGGGGGAATACAGATACGCAGTATTTT.

The chain couples TRBV5-6 to TRBJ2-7; TRBD1 might be the D (6 bases). Germline V lookup: CDR1 SGHDT, CDR2 YYEEEE. The germline V and J ends were trimmed by 1 base and 4 bases, with 18 bases remaining between them. This CDR3 has 16 residues. The CDR3 protein is CASSLFQQNRVYEQYF. CDR3 nucleotides: TGTGCCAGCAGCTTGTTTCAGCAAAACAGGGTTTACGAGCAGTACTTC.